One sample yielded the 21 T cell receptor beta chains listed below, sequenced in a study of siplizumab effects on memory and regulatory T cells. Using immunoSEQ multiplex PCR, the repertoire was profiled, and TCRdb retains in-frame clones only, with some absent. The table includes more than 85,000 clones, under 95% detected once. Sequenced sample: Tregs sorted from blood. Receptors were obtained from a human donor in good health.

The chain employs TRBV6-5 and TRBJ2-1; maybe TRBD2 (5 bases). Per germline, CDR1 MNHEY and CDR2 SVGAGI. This CDR3 has 14 residues. The V and J ends lost 0 bases and 10 bases respectively, with 13 bases between them. CDR3 protein: CASSYSGVLGEQFF. In DNA, the CDR3 is TGTGCCAGCAGTTACTCCGGGGTTCTGGGAGAGCAGTTCTTC.

The chain carries TRBV25-1 and TRBJ2-7; 9 bases agree with TRBD1. Germline lookup yields CDR1 MGHDK and CDR2 SYGVNS. The CDR3 spans 14 residues. Trimming cost V 4 bases and J 3 bases; bases outside gene matches: 4. CDR3 bases: TGTGCCAGCAGTGCTGGGACAGGGCACTACGAGCAGTACTTC. The encoded protein is CASSAGTGHYEQYF.

The chain uses TRBV25-1 and TRBJ2-5, with D tentatively TRBD1 (5 bases). In germline, CDR1 is MGHDK, CDR2 SYGVNS. The CDR3 runs to 15 residues. V dropped 3 bases and J dropped 2 bases, with 13 bases sitting between them. CDR3 nucleotide sequence: TGTGCCAGCAGTGACCTTGCCAGGGCTCAAGAGACCCAGTACTTC. Protein sequence: CASSDLARAQETQYF.

On this clone: Additional DNA sequences in this sample encode the identical CDR3. The chain recombines TRBV12-5 with TRBJ1-5; the D is unclear. Between the trimmed V and J ends, which lost 3 bases and 4 bases, there was a span of 4 bases. CDR1 is LGHNT and CDR2 is FRNRAP in the germline V gene. The CDR3 totals 12 residues. DNA for the CDR3: TGTGCTAGTGGTTTCTTAAATCAGCCCCAGCATTTT. This codes for CASGFLNQPQHF. Supplemented by reference TRBV12-5 and TRBJ1-5, the full variable domain reads DARVTQTPRHKVTEMGQEVTMRCQPILGHNTVFWYRQTMMQGLELLAYFRNRAPLDDSGMPKDRFSAEMPDATLATLKIQPSEPRDSAVYFCASGFLNQPQHFGDGTRLSIL.

This chain connects TRBV18 to TRBJ2-1; TRBD1 agrees at 10 bases. CDR3 length: 18 residues. CDR1 and CDR2 from the germline V gene are KGHSH and LQKENI. The junction had 14 bases not matched to a gene; V was cut back by 3 bases and J by 6 bases. The CDR3 DNA is TGTGCCAGCTCACCTTTTCCGGGACAGGGGCCCGGGGGCAATGAGCAGTTCTTC. Protein product: CASSPFPGQGPGGNEQFF.

The V and J genes are TRBV6-5 and TRBJ2-5; 7 positions match TRBD1. V dropped 6 bases and J dropped 5; count of bases not matched to a gene: 9. Germline V lookup: CDR1 MNHEY, CDR2 SVGAGI. This CDR3 is 14 amino acids long. The CDR3 DNA reads TGTGCCAGCAGGGAGACAGGGAGTAGGGAGACCCAGTACTTC. It yields the protein CASRETGSRETQYF.

V is TRBV19 and J is TRBJ2-4; D is unclear. Trimming took off 1 base at V and 3 bases at J, with 10 bases between the two ends. Per the germline V gene, CDR1 is LNHDA and CDR2 is SQIVND (reference sequence). The CDR3 consists of 15 residues. Here the CDR3 DNA reads TGTGCCAGTAGTATAGCCCCGGCGAGCAAAAACATTCAGTACTTC. Residues: CASSIAPASKNIQYF.

The chain combines TRBV7-2 with TRBJ1-2, with unresolved D. Trimming left V 6 bases short and J 4 bases short, with 18 bases between. Germline CDR1 and CDR2: SGHTA and FQGNSA. The length of the CDR3 is 15 residues. CDR3 DNA: TGTGCCAGCAGTCCTAGTCGGACGGATTTCTATGGCTACACCTTC. Translation gives CASSPSRTDFYGYTF.

The J gene is TRBJ1-2, the V gene TRBV5-1, with 8 bases identical to TRBD1. CDR3 length equals 13 residues. Germline V gene data show CDR1 as SGHRS and CDR2 as YFSETQ. Trimming cost V 4 bases and J 3 bases; bases outside gene matches: 2. The CDR3 loop is CASSATGDYGYTF. DNA for the CDR3: TGCGCCAGCAGCGCGACAGGGGACTATGGCTACACCTTC.

This rearrangement joins TRBV5-5 to TRBJ2-7; D not certain. This CDR3 has 14 residues. Germline CDR1 SGHKS, CDR2 YYEKEE (reference sequence). Trimming shortened V by 4 bases and J by 5 bases, and 16 bases separated the two germline ends. CDR3 sequence reads: CASSRPPTFDEQYF. The CDR3 region has the DNA TGTGCCAGCAGCCGACCCCCCACGTTTGACGAGCAGTACTTC.

V usage is TRBV6-5 and J usage is TRBJ2-1, with 9 bases fitting TRBD2. In germline, CDR1 is MNHEY, CDR2 SVGAGI. The trim removed 0 bases at V and 7 bases at J, leaving 7 bases unmatched. This CDR3 region has 16 residues. The chain's CDR3 is CASSYSAGGPLNEQFF. The CDR3 region has the DNA TGTGCCAGCAGTTACTCGGCGGGGGGGCCCTTAAATGAGCAGTTCTTC.

The rearrangement links TRBV6-1 to TRBJ2-7; D is ambiguous. Germline V CDR1 and CDR2: MNHNS, SASEGT. CDR3 length: 13 residues. The V end was cut by 2 bases, the J end by 4 bases, with 9 bases between. In DNA, the CDR3 is TGTGCCAGCAGTGAACACGGTCCATACGAGCAGTACTTC. It translates to CASSEHGPYEQYF.

The chain joins TRBV5-4 to TRBJ2-1; no clear D. The V and J ends lost 4 bases and 7 bases respectively, with 12 bases between them. Germline-derived CDR1 and CDR2 are SGHNT and YYREEE (reference sequence). There are 13 residues in the CDR3. CDR3 loop: CASSPGLGNEQFF. CDR3 bases: TGTGCCAGCAGCCCGGGCCTTGGGAATGAGCAGTTCTTC.

This chain uses TRBV2 with TRBJ2-7; D ambiguous. The germline CDR1 and CDR2 sequences are SNHLY and FYNNEI. This CDR3 region has 18 residues. The V and J ends lost 1 base and 0 bases respectively, with 19 bases between them. The CDR3 is CASSEVAPASGFSYEQYF. The CDR3 DNA sequence: TGTGCCAGCAGTGAAGTTGCGCCCGCGTCAGGTTTCTCCTACGAGCAGTACTTC.

V and J are TRBV7-9 and TRBJ1-1, with 9 bases aligning to TRBD1. V lost 1 base to trimming and J lost 1 base; unmatched junction nucleotides: 1. The germline V gene has CDR1 SEHNR and CDR2 FQNEAQ (reference sequence). The CDR3 spans 15 residues. The CDR3 bases are TGTGCCAGCAGCTTAGAACAGGGGGCGAACACTGAAGCTTTCTTT. As protein: CASSLEQGANTEAFF.

CDR3 nucleotide sequence: TGTGCCAGCAGCTTATTCGTCTTTTCCACTGAAGCTTTCTTT. It yields the protein CASSLFVFSTEAFF. The chain recombines TRBV7-2 with TRBJ1-1, with D uncertain. Trimming removed 2 bases from V and 4 bases from J, with 11 bases in between. This CDR3 is 14 amino acids long. The germline CDR1 and CDR2 sequences are SGHTA and FQGNSA. The full variable domain, its missing parts supplied by reference TRBV7-2 and TRBJ1-1, is GAGVSQSPSNKVTEKGKDVELRCDPISGHTALYWYRQSLGQGLEFLIYFQGNSAPDKSGLPSDRFSAERTGGSVSTLTIQRTQQEDSAVYLCASSLFVFSTEAFFGQGTRLTVV.

The rearrangement joins TRBV5-1 to TRBJ1-2; a possible D gene is TRBD1 (5 bases). The V end lost 5 bases, the J end lost 6 bases, and 14 bases lay between the germline ends. CDR3 length: 13 residues. Germline CDR1 and CDR2: SGHRS and YFSETQ. Here the CDR3 reads CASRRAPGDGYTF. DNA of the CDR3: TGCGCCAGCAGGCGGGCCCCGGGGGATGGCTACACCTTC.

This sequence joins TRBV7-9 and TRBJ1-2; D is unclear. This CDR3 has 12 amino acids. The germline V gene encodes CDR1 SEHNR and CDR2 FQNEAQ (reference sequence). Trimming took 5 bases from V and 10 from J, leaving 14 bases between them. CDR3 protein: CASSPILATYTF. CDR3 bases: TGTGCCAGCAGCCCCATTTTAGCTACCTACACCTTC.

V is TRBV5-1 and J is TRBJ1-2; 9 bases agree with TRBD1. V dropped 4 bases and J dropped 4; count of bases not matched to a gene: 8. This CDR3 is built from 15 residues. The germline V gene has CDR1 SGHRS and CDR2 YFSETQ. The CDR3 DNA reads as TGCGCCAGCAGCACTTCGGGACAGGGCATCTATGGCTACACCTTC. Protein product: CASSTSGQGIYGYTF. The variable domain in full, completed from reference TRBV5-1 and TRBJ1-2, reads KAGVTQTPRYLIKTRGQQVTLSCSPISGHRSVSWYQQTPGQGLQFLFEYFSETQRNKGNFPGRFSGRQFSNSRSEMNVSTLELGDSALYLCASSTSGQGIYGYTFGSGTRLTVV.

This sequence joins TRBV6-1 and TRBJ2-3; either TRBD1 or TRBD2 may fit D (7 bases each). The CDR3 is 14 amino acids. V was clipped by 3 bases and J by 4 bases, with 11 bases between them. CDR1 is MNHNS, CDR2 SASEGT, per germline. The CDR3 region has the DNA TGTGCCAGCAGTGATCAGGGGGGGTCAGATACGCAGTATTTT. Protein sequence: CASSDQGGSDTQYF.

The sample holds one count of this clone. This chain uses TRBV7-2 with TRBJ2-1; D is uncertain. Trimming cost V 5 bases and J 4 bases, with 12 bases left between them. Germline-derived CDR1 and CDR2 are SGHTA and FQGNSA. This CDR3 is 14 amino acids long. This CDR3 reads CASSKQSRYNEQFF. In DNA, the CDR3 is TGTGCCAGCAGCAAGCAGTCCAGGTACAATGAGCAGTTCTTC.